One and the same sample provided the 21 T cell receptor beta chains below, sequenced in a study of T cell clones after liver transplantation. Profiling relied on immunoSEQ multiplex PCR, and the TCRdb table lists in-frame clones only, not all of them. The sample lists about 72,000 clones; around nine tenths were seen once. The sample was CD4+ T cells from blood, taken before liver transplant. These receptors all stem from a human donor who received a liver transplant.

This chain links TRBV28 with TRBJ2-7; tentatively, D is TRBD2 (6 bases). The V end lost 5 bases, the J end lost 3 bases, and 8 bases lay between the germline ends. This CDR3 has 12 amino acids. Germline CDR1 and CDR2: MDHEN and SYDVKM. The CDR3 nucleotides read TGTGCCAGCAGTGTCGGGGGCTACGAGCAGTACTTC. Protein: CASSVGGYEQYF. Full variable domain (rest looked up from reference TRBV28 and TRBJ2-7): DVKVTQSSRYLVKRTGEKVFLECVQDMDHENMFWYRQDPGLGLRLIYFSYDVKMKEKGDIPEGYSVSREKKERFSLILESASTNQTSMYLCASSVGGYEQYFGPGTRLTVT.

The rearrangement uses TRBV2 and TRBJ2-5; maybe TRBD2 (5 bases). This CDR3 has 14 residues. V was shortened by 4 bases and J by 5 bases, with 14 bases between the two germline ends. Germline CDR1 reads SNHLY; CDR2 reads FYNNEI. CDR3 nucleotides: TGTGCCAGCAGTGTGGACTTCCTGGGGGAGACCCAGTACTTC. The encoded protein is CASSVDFLGETQYF.

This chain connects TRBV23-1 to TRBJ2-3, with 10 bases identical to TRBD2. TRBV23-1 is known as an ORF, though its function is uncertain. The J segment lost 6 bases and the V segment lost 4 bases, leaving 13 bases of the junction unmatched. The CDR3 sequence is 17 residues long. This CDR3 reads CASSRPGLAECSDTQYF. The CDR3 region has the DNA TGCGCCAGCAGTCGCCCCGGACTAGCGGAGTGTTCGGATACGCAGTATTTT.

The CDR3 region is CASSLVRTLTGYEQYF. DNA for the CDR3: TGTGCCAGCAGCTTAGTGCGGACCTTGACAGGGTACGAGCAGTACTTC. The chain combines TRBV11-2 with TRBJ2-7, with 7 bases identical to TRBD1. V shed 1 base and J 4 bases; nucleotides not matched to a gene: 10. CDR3 length equals 16 residues. Germline V gene sequence: CDR1 SGHAT, CDR2 FQNNGV.

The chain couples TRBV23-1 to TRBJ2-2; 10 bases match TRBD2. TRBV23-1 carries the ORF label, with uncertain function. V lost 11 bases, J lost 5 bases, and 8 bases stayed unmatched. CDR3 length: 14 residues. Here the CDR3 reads CAQKREGQTGELFF. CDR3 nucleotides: TGCGCCCAAAAGCGGGAGGGCCAAACCGGGGAGCTGTTTTTT.

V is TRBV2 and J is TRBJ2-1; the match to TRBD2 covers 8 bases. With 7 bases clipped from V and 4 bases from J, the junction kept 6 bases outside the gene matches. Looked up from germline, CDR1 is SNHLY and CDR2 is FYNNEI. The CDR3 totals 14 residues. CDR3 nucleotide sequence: TGTGCCAGCACCGGACTAGCAGATTACAATGAGCAGTTCTTC. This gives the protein CASTGLADYNEQFF.

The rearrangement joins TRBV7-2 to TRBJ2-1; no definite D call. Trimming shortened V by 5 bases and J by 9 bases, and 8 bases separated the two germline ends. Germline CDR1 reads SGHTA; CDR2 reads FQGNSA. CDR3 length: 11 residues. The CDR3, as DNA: TGTGCCAGCAGCGAGGTTAGTGAGCAGTTCTTC. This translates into CASSEVSEQFF.

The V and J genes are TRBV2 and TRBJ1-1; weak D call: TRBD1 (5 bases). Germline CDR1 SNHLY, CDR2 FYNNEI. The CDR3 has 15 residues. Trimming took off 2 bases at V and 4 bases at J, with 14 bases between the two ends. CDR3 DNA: TGTGCCAGCAGTGAAATGACAGCCGAATTCACTGAAGCTTTCTTT. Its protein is CASSEMTAEFTEAFF.

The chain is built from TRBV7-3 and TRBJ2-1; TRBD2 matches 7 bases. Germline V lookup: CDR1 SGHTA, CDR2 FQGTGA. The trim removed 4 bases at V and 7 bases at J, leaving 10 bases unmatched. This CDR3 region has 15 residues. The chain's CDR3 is CASSSSAGVQNEQFF. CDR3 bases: TGTGCCAGCAGCTCTTCCGCGGGAGTCCAAAATGAGCAGTTCTTC.

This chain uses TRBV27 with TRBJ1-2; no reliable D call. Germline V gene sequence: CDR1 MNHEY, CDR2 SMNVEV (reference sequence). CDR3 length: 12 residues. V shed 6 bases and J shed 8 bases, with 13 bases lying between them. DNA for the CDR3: TGTGCCAGCAGCTTACCCGGAGGCGGCTACACCTTC. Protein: CASSLPGGGYTF.

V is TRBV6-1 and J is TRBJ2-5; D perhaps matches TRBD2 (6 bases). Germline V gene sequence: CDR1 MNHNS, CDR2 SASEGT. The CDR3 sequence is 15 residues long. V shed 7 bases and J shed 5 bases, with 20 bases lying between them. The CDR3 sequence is CASTEGYFNRETQYF. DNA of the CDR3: TGTGCCAGCACGGAGGGGTACTTTAATCGGGAGACCCAGTACTTC.

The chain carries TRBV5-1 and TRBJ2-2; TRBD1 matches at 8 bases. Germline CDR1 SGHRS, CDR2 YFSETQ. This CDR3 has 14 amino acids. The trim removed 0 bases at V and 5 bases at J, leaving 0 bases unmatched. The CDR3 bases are TGCGCCAGCAGCTTGGGACAGGGGACCGGGGAGCTGTTTTTT. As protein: CASSLGQGTGELFF.

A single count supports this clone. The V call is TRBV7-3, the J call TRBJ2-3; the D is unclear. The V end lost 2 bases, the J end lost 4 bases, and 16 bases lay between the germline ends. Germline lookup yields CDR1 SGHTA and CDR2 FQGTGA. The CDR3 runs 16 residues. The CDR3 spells CASSLWRQSRADTQYF. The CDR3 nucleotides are TGTGCCAGCAGCTTATGGCGGCAGAGTCGCGCAGATACGCAGTATTTT.

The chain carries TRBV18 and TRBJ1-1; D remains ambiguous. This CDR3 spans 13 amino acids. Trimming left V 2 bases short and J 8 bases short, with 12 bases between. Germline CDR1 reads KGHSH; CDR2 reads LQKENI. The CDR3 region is CASSPTREREAFF. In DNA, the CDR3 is TGTGCCAGCTCACCAACACGAGAAAGAGAAGCTTTCTTT.

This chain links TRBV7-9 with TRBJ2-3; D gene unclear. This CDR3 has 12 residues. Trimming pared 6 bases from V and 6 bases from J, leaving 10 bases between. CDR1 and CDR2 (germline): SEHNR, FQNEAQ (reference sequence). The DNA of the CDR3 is TGTGCCAGCAGTTTGGTGGGTGATACGCAGTATTTT. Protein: CASSLVGDTQYF.

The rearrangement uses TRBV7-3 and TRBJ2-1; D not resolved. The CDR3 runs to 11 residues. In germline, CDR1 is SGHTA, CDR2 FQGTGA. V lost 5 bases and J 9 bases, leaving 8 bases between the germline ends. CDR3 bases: TGTGCCAGCAGCGGCGGATCTGAGCAGTTCTTC. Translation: CASSGGSEQFF.

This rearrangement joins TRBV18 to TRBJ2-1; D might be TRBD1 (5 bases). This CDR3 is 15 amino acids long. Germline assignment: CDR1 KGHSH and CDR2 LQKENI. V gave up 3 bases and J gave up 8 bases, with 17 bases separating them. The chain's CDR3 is CASSPKLAGKDEQFF. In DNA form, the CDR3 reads TGTGCCAGCTCACCGAAGCTGGCAGGGAAAGATGAGCAGTTCTTC.

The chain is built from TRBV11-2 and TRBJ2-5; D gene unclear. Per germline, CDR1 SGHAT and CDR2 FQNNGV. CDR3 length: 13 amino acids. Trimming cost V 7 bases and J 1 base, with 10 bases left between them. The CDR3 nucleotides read TGTGCCAGCAACCTAGGTCCCCAAGAGACCCAGTACTTC. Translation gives CASNLGPQETQYF.

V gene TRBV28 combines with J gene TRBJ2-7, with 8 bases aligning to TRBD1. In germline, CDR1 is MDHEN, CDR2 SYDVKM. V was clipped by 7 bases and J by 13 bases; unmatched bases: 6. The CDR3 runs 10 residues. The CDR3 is CASKGQGVYF. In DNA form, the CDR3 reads TGTGCCAGCAAAGGACAGGGAGTATACTTC.

DNA for the CDR3: TGTGCCAGCTCGCAGACAGGGCTAGAGACCCAGTACTTC. Residues: CASSQTGLETQYF. V gene TRBV18 combines with J gene TRBJ2-5, with 7 bases that match TRBD1. V was clipped by 6 bases and J by 4 bases; unmatched bases: 5. The length of the CDR3 is 13 residues. Germline V gives CDR1 KGHSH, CDR2 LQKENI.

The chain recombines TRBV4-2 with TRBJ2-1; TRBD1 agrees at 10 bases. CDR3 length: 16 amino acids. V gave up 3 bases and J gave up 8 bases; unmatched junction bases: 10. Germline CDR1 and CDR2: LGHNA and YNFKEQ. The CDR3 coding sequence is TGTGCCAGCAGCCACCCGGGGGAGACAGGGGGCTATGAGCAGTTCTTC. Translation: CASSHPGETGGYEQFF.